This paragraph reports one TCR beta chain. In the authors' workflow: The assay estimated nucleated cells by amplifying reference gene primers. Clones were read by immunoSEQ multiplex PCR, and TCRdb kept only the in-frame ones, dropping some. V and J calls and clone size are those listed in that table; D and trimming were worked out from the DNA. Of 80,000 to 100,000 clones in the sample, roughly 80% were seen once. The CDR3 is made up of 14 amino acids. Germline values: CDR1 SGHKS, CDR2 YYEKEE (reference sequence). V was cut by 6 bases and J by 7 bases, with 19 bases left in between. This sample was taken from a study of blood T cell repertoires in COVID-19.

The sequencing sample was made of peripheral blood. This chain joins TRBV5-5 and TRBJ1-2; no clear D. The source of this sequence is a woman of 80 years or more with active or convalescent COVID-19. CDR3 region: CASTPDGPNGGYTF. CDR3 in DNA: TGTGCCAGCACCCCCGATGGGCCAAATGGTGGCTACACCTTC.